This paragraph reports one TCR beta chain. Antigen: not known. The data originate from a study of siplizumab effects on memory and regulatory T cells. The CDR3 is 11 amino acids. The V gene's germline CDR1 is GTSNPN and CDR2 SVGIG (reference sequence). The ends were cut back, 2 bases at V and 11 bases at J, with 12 bases in the middle. General study findings and limits: A minor fraction of alloreactive clones, and no more, mapped to unstimulated subsets. Roughly 80-95% of proliferating clones (CD4+ or CD8+) could not be assigned a naive or memory phenotype.

TCRdb keeps only in-frame clones here, not all; method: immunoSEQ multiplex PCR. Here the sample spans about 52,000 clones, under 98% being singletons. This receptor was taken from a human donor in good health. The gene calls are TRBV30 and TRBJ1-1, with D unresolved. Sequencing was carried out using naive CD4+ T cells sorted from blood. In DNA form, the CDR3 reads TGTGCCTGGAGTACAGTTACATCGGCTTTCTTT. Its protein product is CAWSTVTSAFF.